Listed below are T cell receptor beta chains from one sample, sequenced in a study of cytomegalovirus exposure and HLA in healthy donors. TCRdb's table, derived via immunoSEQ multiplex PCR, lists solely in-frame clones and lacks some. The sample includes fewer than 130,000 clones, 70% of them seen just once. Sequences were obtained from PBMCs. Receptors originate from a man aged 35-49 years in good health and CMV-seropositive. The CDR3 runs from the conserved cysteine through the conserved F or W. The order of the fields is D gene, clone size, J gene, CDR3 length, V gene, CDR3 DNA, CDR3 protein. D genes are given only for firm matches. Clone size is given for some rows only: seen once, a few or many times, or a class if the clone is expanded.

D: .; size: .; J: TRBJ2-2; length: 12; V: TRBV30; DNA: TGTGCCTGGAGGAGAAACACCGGGGAGCTGTTTTTT; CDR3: CAWRRNTGELFF
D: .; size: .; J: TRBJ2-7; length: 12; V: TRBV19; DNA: TGTGCCAGTAGTACAGGGATGGCCGAGCAGTACTTC; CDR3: CASSTGMAEQYF
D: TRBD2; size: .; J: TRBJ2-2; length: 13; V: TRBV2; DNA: TGTGCCAGCATTGGTAGCGGGGGCGGGGAGCTGTTTTTT; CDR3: CASIGSGGGELFF
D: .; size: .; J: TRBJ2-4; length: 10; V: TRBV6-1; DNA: TGTGCCACCAGGGGGGGGCGGTGGTACTTC; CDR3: CATRGGRWYF
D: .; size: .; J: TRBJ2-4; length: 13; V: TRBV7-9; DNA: TGTGCCAGCAGCCTCCGTGGGGCCTCAATTCAGTACTTC; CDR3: CASSLRGASIQYF
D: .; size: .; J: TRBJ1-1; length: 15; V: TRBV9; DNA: TGTGCCAGCAGCGGGGGGGTTACGGTGAACACTGAAGCTTTCTTT; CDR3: CASSGGVTVNTEAFF
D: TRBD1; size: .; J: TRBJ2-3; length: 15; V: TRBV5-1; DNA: TGCGCCAGCAGCTTATCCGGGACAGGTTTAGATACGCAGTATTTT; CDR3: CASSLSGTGLDTQYF
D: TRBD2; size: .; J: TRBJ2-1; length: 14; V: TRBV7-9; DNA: TGTGCCAGCAGCTTGGGACTAGACGCCAATGAGCAGTTCTTC; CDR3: CASSLGLDANEQFF
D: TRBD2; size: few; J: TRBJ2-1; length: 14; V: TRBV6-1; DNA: TGTGCCAGCAATGCGGGAGTTACCTACAATGAGCAGTTCTTC; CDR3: CASNAGVTYNEQFF
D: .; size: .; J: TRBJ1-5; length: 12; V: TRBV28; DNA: TGTGCCAGCACCCCCGGTAATCAGCCCCAGCATTTT; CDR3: CASTPGNQPQHF
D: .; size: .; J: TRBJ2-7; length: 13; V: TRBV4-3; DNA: TGCGCCAGCAGCCCGGGGGAGCCCTACGAGCAGTACTTC; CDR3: CASSPGEPYEQYF
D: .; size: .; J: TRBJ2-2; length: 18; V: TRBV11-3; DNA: TGTGCCAGCAGCTCCTCCCCGTCTAGCGAGGCGAACACCGGGGAGCTGTTTTTT; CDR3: CASSSSPSSEANTGELFF
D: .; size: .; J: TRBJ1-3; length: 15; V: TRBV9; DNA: TGTGCCAGCAGCCTCCTCTGGGGGGGAGGAAACACCATATATTTT; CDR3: CASSLLWGGGNTIYF
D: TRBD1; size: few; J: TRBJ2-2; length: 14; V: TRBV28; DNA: TGTGCCAGCAGTCAAATACAGGGGGCCGGGGAGCTGTTTTTT; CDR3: CASSQIQGAGELFF
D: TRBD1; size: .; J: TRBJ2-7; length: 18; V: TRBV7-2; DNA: TGTGCCAGCAGCTTAAGACCAACCGACAGGGCACTTTACTACGAGCAGTACTTC; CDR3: CASSLRPTDRALYYEQYF
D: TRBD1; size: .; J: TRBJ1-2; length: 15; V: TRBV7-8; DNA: TGTGCCAGCAGCATAACCGGACAGGGGGCGGGGGGCTACACCTTC; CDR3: CASSITGQGAGGYTF
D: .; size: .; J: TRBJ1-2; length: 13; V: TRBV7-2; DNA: TGTGCCAGCAGCTTCTCCCCTAACTATGGCTACACCTTC; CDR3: CASSFSPNYGYTF
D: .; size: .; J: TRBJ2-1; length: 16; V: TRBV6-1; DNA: TGTGCCAGCAGTGAAAGCATCGGGGTCTCCTACAATGAGCAGTTCTTC; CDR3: CASSESIGVSYNEQFF
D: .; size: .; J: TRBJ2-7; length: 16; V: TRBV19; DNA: TGTGCCAGTACTCCCGGAGGGGCGCGGGCGACCTACGAGCAGTACTTC; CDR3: CASTPGGARATYEQYF
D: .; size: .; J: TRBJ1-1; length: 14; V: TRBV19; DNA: TGTGCCAGTATTTCCCACAGGGTTAACACTGAAGCTTTCTTT; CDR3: CASISHRVNTEAFF
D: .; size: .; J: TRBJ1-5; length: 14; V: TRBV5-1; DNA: TGCGCCAGCAGCATTCAAGGGGAGGGTCAGCCCCAGCATTTT; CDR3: CASSIQGEGQPQHF
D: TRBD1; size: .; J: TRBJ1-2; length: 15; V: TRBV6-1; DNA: TGTGCCAGCAGTGAAGCGCTCCAGGGGGCGAGTGGCTACACCTTC; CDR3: CASSEALQGASGYTF
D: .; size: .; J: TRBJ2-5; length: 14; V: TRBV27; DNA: TGTGCCAGCAGTTTTGAGAGGCCCCCGGGGACCCAGTACTTC; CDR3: CASSFERPPGTQYF
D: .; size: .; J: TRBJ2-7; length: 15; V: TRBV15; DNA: TGTGCCACCAGCCCCTTTGGGGGGAAGCCCTACGAGCAGTACTTC; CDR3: CATSPFGGKPYEQYF
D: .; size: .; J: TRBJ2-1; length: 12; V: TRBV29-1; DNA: TGCAGCGTTGGAAACGGTAACAATGAGCAGTTCTTC; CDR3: CSVGNGNNEQFF
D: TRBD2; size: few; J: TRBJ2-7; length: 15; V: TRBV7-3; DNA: TGTGCCAGCAGCTCGTCTAGCGGGGTGGGGTACGAGCAGTACTTC; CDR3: CASSSSSGVGYEQYF
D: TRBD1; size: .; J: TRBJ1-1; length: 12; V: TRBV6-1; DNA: TGTGCCAGCAGTACAGGGGAGGCTGAAGCTTTCTTT; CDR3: CASSTGEAEAFF
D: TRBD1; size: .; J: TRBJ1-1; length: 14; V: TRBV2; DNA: TGTGCCAGCGGACAGGGGCCTACGAACACTGAAGCTTTCTTT; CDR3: CASGQGPTNTEAFF
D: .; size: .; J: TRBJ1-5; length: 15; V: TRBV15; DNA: TGTGCCACCAGCAGAGAGGGCCGAGGGAATCAGCCCCAGCATTTT; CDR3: CATSREGRGNQPQHF
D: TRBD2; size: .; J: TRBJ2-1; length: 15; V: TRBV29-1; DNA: TGCAGCGTTGAAGGTGTTCTAGCGGGAACCAGTGGGCAGTTCTTC; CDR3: CSVEGVLAGTSGQFF
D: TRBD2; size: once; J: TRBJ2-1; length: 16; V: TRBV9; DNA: TGTGCCAGCAGCCCCAGACGACTAGCCTCTGGCAATGAGCAGTTCTTC; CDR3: CASSPRRLASGNEQFF
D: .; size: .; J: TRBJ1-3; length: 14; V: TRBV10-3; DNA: TGTGCCATCAGGTCCGAGGGAGCCGGAAACACCATATATTTT; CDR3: CAIRSEGAGNTIYF
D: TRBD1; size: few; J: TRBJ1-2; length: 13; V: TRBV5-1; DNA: TGCGCCAGCAGCCAACAGGGGGCGCATGGCTACACCTTC; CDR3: CASSQQGAHGYTF
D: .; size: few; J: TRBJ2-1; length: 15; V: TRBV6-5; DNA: TGTGCCAGCAGTTACTCCTGGGGGGCCTACAATGAGCAGTTCTTC; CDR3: CASSYSWGAYNEQFF
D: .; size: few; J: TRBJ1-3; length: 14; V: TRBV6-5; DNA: TGTGCCAGCAGTTACTCAGGGGCTGGAAACACCATATATTTT; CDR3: CASSYSGAGNTIYF
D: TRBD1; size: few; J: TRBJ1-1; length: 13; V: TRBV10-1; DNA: TGCGCCAGCATCAGACAGGGGAACACTGAAGCTTTCTTT; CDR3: CASIRQGNTEAFF
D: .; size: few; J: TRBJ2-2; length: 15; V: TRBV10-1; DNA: TGCGCCAGCAGTGGGGCAGGCGTGGACACCGGGGAGCTGTTTTTT; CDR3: CASSGAGVDTGELFF
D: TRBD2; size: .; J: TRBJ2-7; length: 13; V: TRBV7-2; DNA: TGTGCCAGCAGCCCGACTAGCGGGAACGAGCAGTACTTC; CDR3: CASSPTSGNEQYF
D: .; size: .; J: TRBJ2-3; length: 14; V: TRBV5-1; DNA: TGCGCCAGCAGCTTGGACGGGAGCCCAGATACGCAGTATTTT; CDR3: CASSLDGSPDTQYF
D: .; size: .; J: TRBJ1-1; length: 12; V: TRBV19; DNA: TGTGCCAGTAGTGACAGTAACACTGAAGCTTTCTTT; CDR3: CASSDSNTEAFF
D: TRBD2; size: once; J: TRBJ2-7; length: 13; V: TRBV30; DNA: TGTGCCTGGAAAGGGGCGGGAGCCTACGAGCAGTACTTC; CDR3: CAWKGAGAYEQYF